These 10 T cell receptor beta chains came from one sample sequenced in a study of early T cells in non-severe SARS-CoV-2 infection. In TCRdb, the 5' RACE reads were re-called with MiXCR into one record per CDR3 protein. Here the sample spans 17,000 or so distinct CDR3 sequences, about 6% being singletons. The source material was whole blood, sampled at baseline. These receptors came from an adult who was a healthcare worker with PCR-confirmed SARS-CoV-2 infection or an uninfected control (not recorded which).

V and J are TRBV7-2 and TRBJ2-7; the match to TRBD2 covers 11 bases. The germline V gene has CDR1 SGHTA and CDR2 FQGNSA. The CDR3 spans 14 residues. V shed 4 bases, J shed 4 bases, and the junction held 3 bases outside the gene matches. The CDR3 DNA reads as TGTGCCAGCAGCTCCGGGACTAGCGGATACGAGCAGTACTTC. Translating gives CASSSGTSGYEQYF.

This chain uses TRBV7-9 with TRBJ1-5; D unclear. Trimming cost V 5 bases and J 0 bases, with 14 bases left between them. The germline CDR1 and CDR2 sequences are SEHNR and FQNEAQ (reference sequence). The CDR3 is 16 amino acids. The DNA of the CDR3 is TGTGCCAGCAGCCCCAATGGGGATTATAGCAATCAGCCCCAGCATTTT. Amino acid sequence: CASSPNGDYSNQPQHF.

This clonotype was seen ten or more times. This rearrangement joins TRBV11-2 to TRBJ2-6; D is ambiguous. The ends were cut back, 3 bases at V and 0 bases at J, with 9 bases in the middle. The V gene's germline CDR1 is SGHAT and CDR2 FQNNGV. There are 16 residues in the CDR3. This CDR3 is CASSFLLDSGANVLTF. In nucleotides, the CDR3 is TGTGCCAGCAGCTTTCTTTTGGACTCTGGGGCCAACGTCCTGACTTTC.

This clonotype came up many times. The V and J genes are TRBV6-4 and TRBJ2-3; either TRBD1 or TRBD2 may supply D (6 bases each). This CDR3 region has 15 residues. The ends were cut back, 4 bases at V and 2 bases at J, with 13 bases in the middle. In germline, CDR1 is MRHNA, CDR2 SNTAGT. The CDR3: CASSVEGGYTDTQYF. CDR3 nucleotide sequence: TGTGCCAGCAGTGTAGAAGGGGGGTACACAGATACGCAGTATTTT.

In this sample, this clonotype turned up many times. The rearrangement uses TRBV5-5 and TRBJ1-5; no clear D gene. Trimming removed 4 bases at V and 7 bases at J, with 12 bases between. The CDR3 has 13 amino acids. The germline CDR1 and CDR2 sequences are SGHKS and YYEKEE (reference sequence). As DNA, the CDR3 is TGTGCCAGCAGCACCAGCGGCGGCCAGCCCCAGCATTTT. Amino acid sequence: CASSTSGGQPQHF.

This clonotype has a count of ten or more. CDR3 in DNA: TGCAGCGTTGAATGGGCGCGGGGTGGCACAGATACGCAGTATTTT. It yields the protein CSVEWARGGTDTQYF. The chain joins TRBV29-1 to TRBJ2-3; the D gene is possibly TRBD2 (6 bases). CDR1 and CDR2 (germline): SQVTM, ANQGSEA. Trimming removed 2 bases at V and 1 base at J, with 13 bases between. This CDR3 contains 15 residues.

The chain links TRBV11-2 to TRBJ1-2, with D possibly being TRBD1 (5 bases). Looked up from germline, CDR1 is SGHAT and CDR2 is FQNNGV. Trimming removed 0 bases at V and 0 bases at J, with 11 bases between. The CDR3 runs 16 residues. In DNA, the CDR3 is TGTGCCAGCAGCTTAGACCAGAGAGGGGCTAACTATGGCTACACCTTC. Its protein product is CASSLDQRGANYGYTF. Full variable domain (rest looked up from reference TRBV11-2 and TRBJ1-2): EAGVAQSPRYKIIEKRQSVAFWCNPISGHATLYWYQQILGQGPKLLIQFQNNGVVDDSQLPKDRFSAERLKGVDSTLKIQPAKLEDSAVYLCASSLDQRGANYGYTFGSGTRLTVV.

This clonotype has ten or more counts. This chain's CDR3 is CAISESQGESAFF. The CDR3, as DNA: TGTGCCATCAGTGAAAGTCAGGGTGAGAGTGCTTTCTTT. This rearrangement joins TRBV10-3 to TRBJ1-1, with D possibly being TRBD1 (5 bases). This CDR3 region has 13 residues. CDR1 and CDR2 (germline): ENHRY, SYGVKD. V gave up 3 bases and J gave up 11 bases, with 16 bases separating them.

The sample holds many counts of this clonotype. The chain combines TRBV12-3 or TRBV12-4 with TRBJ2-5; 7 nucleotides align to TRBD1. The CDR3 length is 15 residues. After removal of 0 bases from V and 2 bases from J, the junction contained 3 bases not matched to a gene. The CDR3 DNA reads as TGTGCCAGCAGTTTAGCAGGGGGCGGACAAGAGACCCAGTACTTC. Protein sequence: CASSLAGGGQETQYF.

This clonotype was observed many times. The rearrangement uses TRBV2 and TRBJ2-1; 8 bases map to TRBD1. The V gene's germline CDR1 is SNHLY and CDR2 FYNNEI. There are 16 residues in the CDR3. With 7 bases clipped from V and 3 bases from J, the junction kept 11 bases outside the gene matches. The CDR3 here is CASTRAGTGDYNEQFF. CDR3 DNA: TGTGCCAGCACCCGGGCGGGGACAGGCGACTACAATGAGCAGTTCTTC.